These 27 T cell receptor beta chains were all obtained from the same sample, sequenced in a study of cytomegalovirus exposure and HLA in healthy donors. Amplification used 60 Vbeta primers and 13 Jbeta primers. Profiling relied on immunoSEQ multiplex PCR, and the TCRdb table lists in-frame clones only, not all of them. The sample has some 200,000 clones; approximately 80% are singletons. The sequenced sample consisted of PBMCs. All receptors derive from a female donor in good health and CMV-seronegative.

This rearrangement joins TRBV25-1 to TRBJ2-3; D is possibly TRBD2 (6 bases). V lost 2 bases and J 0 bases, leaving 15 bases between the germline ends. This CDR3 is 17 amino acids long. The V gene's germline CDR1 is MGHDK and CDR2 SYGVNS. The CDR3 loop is CASSETLGRGSTDTQYF. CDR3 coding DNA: TGTGCCAGCAGTGAAACACTGGGCCGGGGGAGCACAGATACGCAGTATTTT.

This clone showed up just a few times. The CDR3: CASSQVLSGRDTQYF. CDR3 sequence (DNA): TGTGCCAGCAGCCAAGTTCTTAGCGGGAGGGATACGCAGTATTTT. The chain links TRBV4-2 to TRBJ2-3, with 10 positions matching TRBD2. The CDR3 length is 15 residues. The V gene's germline CDR1 is LGHNA and CDR2 YNFKEQ. V was pared by 1 base and J by 6 bases, with 4 bases of the junction left unmatched.

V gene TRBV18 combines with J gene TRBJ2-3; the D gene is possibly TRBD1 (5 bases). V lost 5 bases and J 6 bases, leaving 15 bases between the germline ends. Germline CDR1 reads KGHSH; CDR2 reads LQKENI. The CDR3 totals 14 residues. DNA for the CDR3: TGTGCCAGCTCAATGGATCGACAGTCTGATACGCAGTATTTT. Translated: CASSMDRQSDTQYF.

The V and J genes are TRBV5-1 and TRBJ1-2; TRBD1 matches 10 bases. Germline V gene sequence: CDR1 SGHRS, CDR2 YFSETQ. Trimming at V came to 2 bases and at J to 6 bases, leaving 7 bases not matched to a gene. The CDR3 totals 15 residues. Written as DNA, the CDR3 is TGCGCCAGCAGCTTATTGGGACAGGGGACCCATGGCTACACCTTC. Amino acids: CASSLLGQGTHGYTF.

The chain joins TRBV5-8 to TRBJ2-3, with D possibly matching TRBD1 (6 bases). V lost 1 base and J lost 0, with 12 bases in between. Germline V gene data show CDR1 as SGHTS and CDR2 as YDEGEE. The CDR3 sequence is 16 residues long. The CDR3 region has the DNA TGTGCCAGCAGCTTGCTGCCAGGGGCTAGCACAGATACGCAGTATTTT. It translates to CASSLLPGASTDTQYF.

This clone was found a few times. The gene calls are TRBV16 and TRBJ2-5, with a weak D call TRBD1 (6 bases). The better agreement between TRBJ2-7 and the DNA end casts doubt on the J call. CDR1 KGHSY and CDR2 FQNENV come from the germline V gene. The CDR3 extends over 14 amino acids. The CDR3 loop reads CASSQLQGSYEQYF. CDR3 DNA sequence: TGTGCCAGCAGCCAACTACAGGGCTCCTACGAGCAGTACTTC.

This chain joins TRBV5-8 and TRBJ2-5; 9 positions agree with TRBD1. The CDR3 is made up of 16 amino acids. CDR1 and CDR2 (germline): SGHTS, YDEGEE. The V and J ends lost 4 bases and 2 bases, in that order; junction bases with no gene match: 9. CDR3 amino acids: CASSRGTGTGQETQYF. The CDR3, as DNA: TGTGCCAGCAGCAGGGGGACAGGGACAGGGCAAGAGACCCAGTACTTC.

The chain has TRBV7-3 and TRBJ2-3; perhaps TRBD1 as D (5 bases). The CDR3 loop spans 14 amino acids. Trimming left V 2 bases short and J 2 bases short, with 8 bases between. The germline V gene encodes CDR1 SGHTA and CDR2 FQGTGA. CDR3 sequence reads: CASSLGAHTDTQYF. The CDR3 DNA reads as TGTGCCAGCAGCTTAGGGGCTCACACAGATACGCAGTATTTT.

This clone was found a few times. This CDR3 is CASRGGFSGSSYEQYF. CDR3 nucleotides: TGTGCCAGCAGGGGGGGTTTTAGCGGAAGCTCCTACGAGCAGTACTTC. The J gene is TRBJ2-7, the V gene TRBV2; weak D call: TRBD2 (6 bases). The CDR3 runs 16 residues. Trimming pared 6 bases from V and 0 bases from J, leaving 18 bases between. Looked up from germline, CDR1 is SNHLY and CDR2 is FYNNEI.

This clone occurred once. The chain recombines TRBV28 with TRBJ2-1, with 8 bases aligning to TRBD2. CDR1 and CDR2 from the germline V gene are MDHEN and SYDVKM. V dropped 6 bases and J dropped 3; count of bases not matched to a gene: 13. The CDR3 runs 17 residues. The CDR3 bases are TGTGCCAGCAGAACCCCGGGACTAGGGTTAGGCTACAATGAGCAGTTCTTC. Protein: CASRTPGLGLGYNEQFF.

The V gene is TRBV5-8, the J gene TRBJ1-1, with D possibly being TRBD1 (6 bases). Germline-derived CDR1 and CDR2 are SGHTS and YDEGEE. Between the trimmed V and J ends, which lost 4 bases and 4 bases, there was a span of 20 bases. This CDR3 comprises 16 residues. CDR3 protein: CASSPRFEGGVTEAFF. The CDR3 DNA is TGTGCCAGCAGCCCGCGATTCGAAGGGGGAGTCACTGAAGCTTTCTTT.

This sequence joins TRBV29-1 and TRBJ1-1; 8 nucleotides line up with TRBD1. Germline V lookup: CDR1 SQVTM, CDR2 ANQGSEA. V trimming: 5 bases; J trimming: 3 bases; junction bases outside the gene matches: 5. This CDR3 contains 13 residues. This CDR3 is CSVFETGDTEAFF. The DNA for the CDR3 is TGCAGCGTTTTCGAGACAGGGGACACTGAAGCTTTCTTT.

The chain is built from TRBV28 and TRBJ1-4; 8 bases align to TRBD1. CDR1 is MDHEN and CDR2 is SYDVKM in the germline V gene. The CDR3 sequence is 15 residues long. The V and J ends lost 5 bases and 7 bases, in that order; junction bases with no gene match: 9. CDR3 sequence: CASSRGDRRVEKLFF. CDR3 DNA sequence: TGTGCCAGCAGTAGAGGGGACAGGAGGGTTGAAAAACTGTTTTTT.

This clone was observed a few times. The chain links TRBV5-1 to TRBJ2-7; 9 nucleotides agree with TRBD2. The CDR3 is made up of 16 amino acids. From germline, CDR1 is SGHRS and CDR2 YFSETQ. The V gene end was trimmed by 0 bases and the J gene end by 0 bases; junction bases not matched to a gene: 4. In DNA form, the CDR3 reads TGCGCCAGCAGCTTGGGTCTAGCGGGGCTCTCCTACGAGCAGTACTTC. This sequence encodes CASSLGLAGLSYEQYF.

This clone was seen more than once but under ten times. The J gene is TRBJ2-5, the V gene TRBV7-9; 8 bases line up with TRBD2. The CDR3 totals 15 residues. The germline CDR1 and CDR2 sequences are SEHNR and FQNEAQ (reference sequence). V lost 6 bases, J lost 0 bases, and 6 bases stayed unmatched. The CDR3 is CASRTSVTNQETQYF. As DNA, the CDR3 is TGTGCCAGCAGGACTAGCGTAACGAACCAAGAGACCCAGTACTTC.

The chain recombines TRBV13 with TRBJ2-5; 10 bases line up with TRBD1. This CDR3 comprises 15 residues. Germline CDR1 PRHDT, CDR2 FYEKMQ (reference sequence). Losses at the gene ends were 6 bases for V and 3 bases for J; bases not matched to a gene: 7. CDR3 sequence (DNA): TGTGCCAGCAGGGACTCGGGACAGGGGAAAGAGACCCAGTACTTC. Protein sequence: CASRDSGQGKETQYF.

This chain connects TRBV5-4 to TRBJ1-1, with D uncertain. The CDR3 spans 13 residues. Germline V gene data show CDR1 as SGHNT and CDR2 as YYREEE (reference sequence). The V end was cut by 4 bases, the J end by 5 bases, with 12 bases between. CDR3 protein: CASSPHSLTEAFF. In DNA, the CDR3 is TGTGCCAGCAGCCCCCACAGTTTAACTGAAGCTTTCTTT.

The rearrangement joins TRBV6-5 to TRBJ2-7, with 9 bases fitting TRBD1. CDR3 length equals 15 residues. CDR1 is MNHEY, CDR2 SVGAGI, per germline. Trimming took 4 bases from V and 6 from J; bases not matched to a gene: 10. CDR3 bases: TGTGCCAGCAGTTCCCTAGGACAGGGGAGGATCGAGCAGTACTTC. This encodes CASSSLGQGRIEQYF.

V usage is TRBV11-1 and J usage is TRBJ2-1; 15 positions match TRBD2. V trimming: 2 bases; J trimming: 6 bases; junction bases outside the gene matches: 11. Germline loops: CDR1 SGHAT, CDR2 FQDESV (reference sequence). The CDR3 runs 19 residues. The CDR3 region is CASSLIGGLAGGGRNEQFF. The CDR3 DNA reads TGTGCCAGCAGCTTAATAGGTGGACTAGCGGGGGGGGGACGCAATGAGCAGTTCTTC.

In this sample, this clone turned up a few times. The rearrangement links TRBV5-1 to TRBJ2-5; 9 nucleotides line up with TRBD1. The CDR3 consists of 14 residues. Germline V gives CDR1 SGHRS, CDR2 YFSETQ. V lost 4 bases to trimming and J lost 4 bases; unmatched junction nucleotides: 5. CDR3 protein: CASSTGQGVETQYF. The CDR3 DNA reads TGCGCCAGCAGCACGGGACAGGGTGTAGAGACCCAGTACTTC.

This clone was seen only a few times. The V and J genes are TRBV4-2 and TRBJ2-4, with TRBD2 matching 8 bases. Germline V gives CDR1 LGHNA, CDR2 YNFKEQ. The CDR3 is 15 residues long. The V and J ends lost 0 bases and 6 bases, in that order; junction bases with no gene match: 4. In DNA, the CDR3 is TGTGCCAGCAGCCAAGAGTCTAGCGGGCTAAACATTCAGTACTTC. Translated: CASSQESSGLNIQYF.

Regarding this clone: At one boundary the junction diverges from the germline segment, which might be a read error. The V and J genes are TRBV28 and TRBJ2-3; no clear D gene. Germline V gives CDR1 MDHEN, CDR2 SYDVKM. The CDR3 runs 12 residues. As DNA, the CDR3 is TGTGCCAGCAGTTTTGGCAGGCTAAAAGTCAATTTT. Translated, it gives CASSFGRLKVNF. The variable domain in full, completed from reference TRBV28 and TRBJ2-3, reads DVKVTQSSRYLVKRTGEKVFLECVQDMDHENMFWYRQDPGLGLRLIYFSYDVKMKEKGDIPEGYSVSREKKERFSLILESASTNQTSMYLCASSFGRLKVNFGPGTRLTVL.

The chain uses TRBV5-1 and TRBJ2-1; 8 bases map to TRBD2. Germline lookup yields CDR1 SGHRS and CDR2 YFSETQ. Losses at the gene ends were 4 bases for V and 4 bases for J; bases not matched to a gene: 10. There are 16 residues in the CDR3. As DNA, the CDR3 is TGCGCCAGCAGCCCTACGGGGGGGCCTATTTACAATGAGCAGTTCTTC. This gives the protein CASSPTGGPIYNEQFF.

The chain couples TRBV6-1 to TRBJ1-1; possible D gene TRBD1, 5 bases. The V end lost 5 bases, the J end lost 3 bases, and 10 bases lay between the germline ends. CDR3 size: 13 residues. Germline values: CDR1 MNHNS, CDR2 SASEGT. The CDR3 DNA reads TGTGCCAGCAGTCAGGGAAGGGACACTGAAGCTTTCTTT. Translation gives CASSQGRDTEAFF.

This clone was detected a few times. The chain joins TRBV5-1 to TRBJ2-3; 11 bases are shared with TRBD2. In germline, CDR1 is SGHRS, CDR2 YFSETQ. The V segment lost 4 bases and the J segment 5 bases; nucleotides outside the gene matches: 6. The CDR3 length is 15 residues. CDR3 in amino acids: CASSPGLAAQDTQYF. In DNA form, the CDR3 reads TGCGCCAGCAGCCCGGGACTAGCGGCTCAAGATACGCAGTATTTT.

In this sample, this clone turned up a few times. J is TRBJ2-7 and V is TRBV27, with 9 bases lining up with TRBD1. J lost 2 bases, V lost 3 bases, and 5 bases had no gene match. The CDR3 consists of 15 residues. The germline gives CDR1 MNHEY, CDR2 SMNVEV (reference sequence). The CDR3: CASSFWTGVPYEQYF. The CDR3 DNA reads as TGTGCCAGCAGTTTCTGGACAGGGGTGCCCTACGAGCAGTACTTC.

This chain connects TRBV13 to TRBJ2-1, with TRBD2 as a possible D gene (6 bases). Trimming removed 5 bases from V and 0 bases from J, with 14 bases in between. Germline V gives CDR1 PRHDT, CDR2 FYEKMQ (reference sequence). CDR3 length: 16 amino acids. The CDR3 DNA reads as TGTGCCAGCAGCGCCAGGGACGGGAGCTCCTACAATGAGCAGTTCTTC. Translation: CASSARDGSSYNEQFF.